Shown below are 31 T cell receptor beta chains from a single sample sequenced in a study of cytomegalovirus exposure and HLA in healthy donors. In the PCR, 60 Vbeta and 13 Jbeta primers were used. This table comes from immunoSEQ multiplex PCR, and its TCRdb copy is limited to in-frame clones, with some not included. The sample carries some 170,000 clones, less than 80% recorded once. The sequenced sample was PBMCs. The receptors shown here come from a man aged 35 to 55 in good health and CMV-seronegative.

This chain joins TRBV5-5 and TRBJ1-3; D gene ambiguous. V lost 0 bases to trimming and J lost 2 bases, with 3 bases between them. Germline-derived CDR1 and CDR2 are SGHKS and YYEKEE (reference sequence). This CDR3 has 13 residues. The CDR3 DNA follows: TGTGCCAGCAGCTTGGGTACTGGAAACACCATATATTTT. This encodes CASSLGTGNTIYF.

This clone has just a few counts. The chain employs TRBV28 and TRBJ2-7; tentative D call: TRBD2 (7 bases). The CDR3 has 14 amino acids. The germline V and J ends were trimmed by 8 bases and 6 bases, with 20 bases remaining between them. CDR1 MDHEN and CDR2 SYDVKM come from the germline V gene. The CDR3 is CASGPLGGGSEQYF. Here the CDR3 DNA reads TGTGCCAGCGGACCCCTAGGGGGGGGTTCCGAGCAGTACTTC.

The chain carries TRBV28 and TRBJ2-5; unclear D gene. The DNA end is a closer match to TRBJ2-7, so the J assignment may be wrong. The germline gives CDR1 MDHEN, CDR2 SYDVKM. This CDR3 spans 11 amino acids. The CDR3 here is CASRSRYEQYF. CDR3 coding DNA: TGTGCCAGCAGGTCTCGTTACGAGCAGTACTTC.

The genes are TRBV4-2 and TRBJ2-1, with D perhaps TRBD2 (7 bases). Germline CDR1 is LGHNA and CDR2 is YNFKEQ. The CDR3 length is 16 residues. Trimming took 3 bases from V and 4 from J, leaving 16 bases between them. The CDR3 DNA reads TGTGCCAGCAGCCATACGGTAGGGGGGGGGTACAATGAGCAGTTCTTC. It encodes CASSHTVGGGYNEQFF.

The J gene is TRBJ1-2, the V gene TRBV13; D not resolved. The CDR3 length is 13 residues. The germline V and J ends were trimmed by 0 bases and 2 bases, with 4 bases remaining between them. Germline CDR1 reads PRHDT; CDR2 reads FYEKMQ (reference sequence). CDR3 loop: CASSLGRNYGYTF. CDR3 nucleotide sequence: TGTGCCAGCAGCTTAGGCCGGAACTATGGCTACACCTTC.

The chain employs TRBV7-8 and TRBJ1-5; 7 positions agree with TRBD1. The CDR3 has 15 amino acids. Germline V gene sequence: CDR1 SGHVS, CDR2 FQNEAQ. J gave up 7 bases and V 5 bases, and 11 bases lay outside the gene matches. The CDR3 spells CASSPRSLQGQPQHF. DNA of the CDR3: TGTGCCAGCAGCCCCCGTAGTTTACAGGGGCAGCCCCAGCATTTT.

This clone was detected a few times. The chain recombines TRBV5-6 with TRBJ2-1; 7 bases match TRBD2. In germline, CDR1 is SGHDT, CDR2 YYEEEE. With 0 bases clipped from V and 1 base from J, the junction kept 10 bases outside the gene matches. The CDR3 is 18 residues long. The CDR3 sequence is CASSLGPRRERSYNEQFF. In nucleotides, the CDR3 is TGTGCCAGCAGCTTGGGCCCCAGGCGGGAGAGGTCCTACAATGAGCAGTTCTTC. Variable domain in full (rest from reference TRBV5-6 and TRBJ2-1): DAGVTQSPTHLIKTRGQQVTLRCSPKSGHDTVSWYQQALGQGPQFIFQYYEEEERQRGNFPDRFSGHQFPNYSSELNVNALLLGDSALYLCASSLGPRRERSYNEQFFGPGTRLTVL.

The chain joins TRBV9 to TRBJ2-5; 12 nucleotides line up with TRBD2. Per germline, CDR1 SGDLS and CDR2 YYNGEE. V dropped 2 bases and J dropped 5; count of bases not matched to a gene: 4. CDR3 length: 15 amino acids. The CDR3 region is CASSVLAGGRETQYF. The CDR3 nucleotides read TGTGCCAGCAGCGTTCTAGCGGGAGGGCGGGAGACCCAGTACTTC.

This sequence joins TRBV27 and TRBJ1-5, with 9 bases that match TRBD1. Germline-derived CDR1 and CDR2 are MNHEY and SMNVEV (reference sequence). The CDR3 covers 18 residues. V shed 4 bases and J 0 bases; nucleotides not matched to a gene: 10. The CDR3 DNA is TGTGCCAGCAGTTCCGGGACAGGGTGGGGGTATAGCAATCAGCCCCAGCATTTT. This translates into CASSSGTGWGYSNQPQHF.

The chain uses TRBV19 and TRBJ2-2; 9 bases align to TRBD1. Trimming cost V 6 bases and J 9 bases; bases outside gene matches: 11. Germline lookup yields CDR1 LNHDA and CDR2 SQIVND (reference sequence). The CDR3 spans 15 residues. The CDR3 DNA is TGTGCCAGTAGGTGGGACAGGGCCGGGCTCCGGGAGCTGTTTTTT. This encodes CASRWDRAGLRELFF.

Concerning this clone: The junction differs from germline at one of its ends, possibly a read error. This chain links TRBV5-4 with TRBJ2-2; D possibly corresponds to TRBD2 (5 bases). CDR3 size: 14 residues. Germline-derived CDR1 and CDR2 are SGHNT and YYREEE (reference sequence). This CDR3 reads CVSSPRGQTGELFF. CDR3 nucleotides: TGTGTCAGCTCTCCCCGAGGGCAGACCGGGGAGCTGTTTTTT.

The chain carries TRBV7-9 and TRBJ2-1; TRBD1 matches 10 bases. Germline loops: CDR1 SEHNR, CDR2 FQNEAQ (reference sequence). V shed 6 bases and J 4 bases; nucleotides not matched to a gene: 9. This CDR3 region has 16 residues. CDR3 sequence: CASRNPGTGEYNEQFF. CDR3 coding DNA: TGTGCCAGCAGAAATCCCGGGACAGGGGAATACAATGAGCAGTTCTTC.

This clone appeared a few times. The CDR3 is CSAGDRGYGTEAFF. CDR3 DNA sequence: TGCAGCGCCGGAGACAGGGGGTACGGGACTGAAGCTTTCTTT. The rearrangement joins TRBV29-1 to TRBJ1-1; 9 bases are a match to TRBD1. Germline loops: CDR1 SQVTM, CDR2 ANQGSEA. Unmatched junction bases numbered 11, after V lost 7 bases and J lost 5 bases. The CDR3 totals 14 residues.

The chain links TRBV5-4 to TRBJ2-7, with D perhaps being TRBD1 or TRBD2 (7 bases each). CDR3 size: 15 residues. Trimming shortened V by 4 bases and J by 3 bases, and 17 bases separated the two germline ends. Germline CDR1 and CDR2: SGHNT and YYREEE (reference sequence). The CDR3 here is CASSLGGTVIYEQYF. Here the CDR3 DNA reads TGTGCCAGCAGCCTGGGGGGGACAGTCATCTACGAGCAGTACTTC.

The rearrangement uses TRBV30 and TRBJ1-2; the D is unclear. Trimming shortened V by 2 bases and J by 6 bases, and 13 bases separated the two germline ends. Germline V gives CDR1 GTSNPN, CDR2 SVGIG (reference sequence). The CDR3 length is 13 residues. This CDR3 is CAWSLGGGNGYTF. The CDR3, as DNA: TGTGCCTGGAGTTTGGGCGGCGGGAATGGCTACACCTTC.

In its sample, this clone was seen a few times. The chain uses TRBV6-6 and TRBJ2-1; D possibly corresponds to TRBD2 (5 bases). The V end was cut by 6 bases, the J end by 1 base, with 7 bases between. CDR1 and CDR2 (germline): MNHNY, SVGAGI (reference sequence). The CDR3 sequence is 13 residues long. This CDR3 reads CASRTGSYNEQFF. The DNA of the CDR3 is TGTGCCAGCAGGACGGGGTCCTACAATGAGCAGTTCTTC.

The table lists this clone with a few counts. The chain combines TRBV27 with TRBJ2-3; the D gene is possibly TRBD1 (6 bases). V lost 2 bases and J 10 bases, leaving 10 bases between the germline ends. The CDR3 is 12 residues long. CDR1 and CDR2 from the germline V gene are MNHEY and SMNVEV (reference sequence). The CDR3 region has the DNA TGTGCCAGCAGTTTAGCGACAGGACCGCAGTATTTT. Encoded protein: CASSLATGPQYF.

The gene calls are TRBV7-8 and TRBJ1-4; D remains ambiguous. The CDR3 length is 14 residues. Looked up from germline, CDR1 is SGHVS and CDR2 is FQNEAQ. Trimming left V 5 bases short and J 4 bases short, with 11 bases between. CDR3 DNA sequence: TGTGCCAGCAGCCCCAGCGAGGGTAATGAAAAACTGTTTTTT. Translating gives CASSPSEGNEKLFF.

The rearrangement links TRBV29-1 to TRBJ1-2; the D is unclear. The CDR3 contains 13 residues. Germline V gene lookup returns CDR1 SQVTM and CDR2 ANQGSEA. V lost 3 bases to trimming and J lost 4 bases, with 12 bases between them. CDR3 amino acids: CSVENLESYGYTF. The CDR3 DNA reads TGCAGCGTTGAGAATTTGGAGTCCTATGGCTACACCTTC.

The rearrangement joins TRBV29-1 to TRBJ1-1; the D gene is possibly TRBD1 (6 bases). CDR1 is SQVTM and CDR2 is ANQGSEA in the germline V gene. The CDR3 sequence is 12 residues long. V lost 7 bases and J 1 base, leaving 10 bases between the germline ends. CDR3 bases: TGCAGCGGGGGACACCAGAACACTGAAGCTTTCTTT. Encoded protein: CSGGHQNTEAFF.

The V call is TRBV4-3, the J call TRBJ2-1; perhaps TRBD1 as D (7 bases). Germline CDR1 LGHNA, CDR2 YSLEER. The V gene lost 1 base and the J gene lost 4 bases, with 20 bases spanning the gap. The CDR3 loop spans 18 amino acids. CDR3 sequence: CASSQVGPGQRVYNEQFF. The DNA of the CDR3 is TGCGCCAGCAGCCAAGTGGGCCCGGGACAGCGGGTTTACAATGAGCAGTTCTTC.

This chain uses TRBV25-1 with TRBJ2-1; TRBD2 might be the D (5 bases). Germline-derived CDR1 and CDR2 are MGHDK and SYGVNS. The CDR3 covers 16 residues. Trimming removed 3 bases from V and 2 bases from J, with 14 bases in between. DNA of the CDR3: TGTGCCAGCAGTGAGAGGGTTAGCGAACCCTACAATGAGCAGTTCTTC. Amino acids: CASSERVSEPYNEQFF.

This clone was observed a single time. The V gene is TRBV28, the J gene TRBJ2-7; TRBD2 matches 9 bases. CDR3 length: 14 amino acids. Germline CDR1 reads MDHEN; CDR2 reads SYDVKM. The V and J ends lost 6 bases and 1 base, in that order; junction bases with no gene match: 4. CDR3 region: CASRASGMSYEQYF. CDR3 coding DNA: TGTGCCAGCAGAGCTAGCGGGATGTCCTACGAGCAGTACTTC.

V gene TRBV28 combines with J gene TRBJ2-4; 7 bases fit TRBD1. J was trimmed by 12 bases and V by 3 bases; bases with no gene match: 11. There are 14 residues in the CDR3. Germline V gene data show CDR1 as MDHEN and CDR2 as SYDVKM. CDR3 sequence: CASSFPLQGSSQYF. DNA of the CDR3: TGTGCCAGCAGTTTCCCCCTACAGGGGTCCAGTCAGTACTTC. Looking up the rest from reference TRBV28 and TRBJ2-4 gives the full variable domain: DVKVTQSSRYLVKRTGEKVFLECVQDMDHENMFWYRQDPGLGLRLIYFSYDVKMKEKGDIPEGYSVSREKKERFSLILESASTNQTSMYLCASSFPLQGSSQYFGAGTRLSVL.

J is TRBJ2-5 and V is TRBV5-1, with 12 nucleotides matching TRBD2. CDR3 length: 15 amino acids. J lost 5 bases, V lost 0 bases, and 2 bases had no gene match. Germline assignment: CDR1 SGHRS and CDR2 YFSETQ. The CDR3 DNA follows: TGCGCCAGCAGCTTGGGGACTAGCGGGAAGGAGACCCAGTACTTC. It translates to CASSLGTSGKETQYF.

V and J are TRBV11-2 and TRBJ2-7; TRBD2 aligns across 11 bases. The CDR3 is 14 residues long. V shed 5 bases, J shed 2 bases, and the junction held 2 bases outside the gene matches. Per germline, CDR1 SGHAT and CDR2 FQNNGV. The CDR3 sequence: CASSVTSGTYEQYF. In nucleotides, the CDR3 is TGTGCCAGCAGCGTGACTAGCGGGACCTACGAGCAGTACTTC.

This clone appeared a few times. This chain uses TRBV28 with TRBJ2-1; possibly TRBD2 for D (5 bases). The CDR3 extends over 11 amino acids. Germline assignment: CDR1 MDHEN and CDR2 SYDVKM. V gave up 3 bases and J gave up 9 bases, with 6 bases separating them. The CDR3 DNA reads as TGTGCCAGCAGTTTCCTAGCTGAGCAGTTCTTC. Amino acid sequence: CASSFLAEQFF.

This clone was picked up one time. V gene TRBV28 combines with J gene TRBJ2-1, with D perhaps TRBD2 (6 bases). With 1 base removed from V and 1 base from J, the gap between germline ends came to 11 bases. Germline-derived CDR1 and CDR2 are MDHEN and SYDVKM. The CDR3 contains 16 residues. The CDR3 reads CASSLSPGASYNEQFF. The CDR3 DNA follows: TGTGCCAGCAGTTTATCCCCGGGAGCGTCCTACAATGAGCAGTTCTTC.

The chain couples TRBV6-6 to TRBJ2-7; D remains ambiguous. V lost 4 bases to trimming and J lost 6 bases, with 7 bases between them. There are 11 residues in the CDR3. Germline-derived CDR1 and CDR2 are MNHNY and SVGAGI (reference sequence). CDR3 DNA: TGTGCCAGCAGTTTGCTAGGCGAGCAGTACTTC. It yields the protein CASSLLGEQYF.

The CDR3 reads CSVDSGLAGDTQYF. CDR3 nucleotide sequence: TGCAGCGTTGATTCAGGACTAGCGGGAGATACGCAGTATTTT. The chain uses TRBV29-1 and TRBJ2-3; 11 bases are shared with TRBD2. Germline assignment: CDR1 SQVTM and CDR2 ANQGSEA. Trimming removed 3 bases from V and 5 bases from J; junction bases left unmatched: 4. The CDR3 consists of 14 residues.

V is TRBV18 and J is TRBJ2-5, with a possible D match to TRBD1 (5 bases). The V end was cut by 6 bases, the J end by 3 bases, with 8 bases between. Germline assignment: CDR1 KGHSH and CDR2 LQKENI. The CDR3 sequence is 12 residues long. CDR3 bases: TGTGCCAGCTCTCCCAGGGAAGAGACCCAGTACTTC. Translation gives CASSPREETQYF.